These T cell receptor beta chains were read from a single sample in a study of T cells in localized non-small cell lung cancer. Using immunoSEQ multiplex PCR, the repertoire was profiled, and TCRdb retains in-frame clones only, with some absent. The sample yields fewer than 75,000 clones, around 85% seen once. Sample: peripheral blood, taken before any cancer treatment. The receptors were gathered from a female donor older than 55 with stage I lung adenocarcinoma. Both conserved end residues are part of each CDR3. The order of the fields is J gene, clone size, V gene, D gene, CDR3 DNA, CDR3 protein. A D gene is named only where the DNA matches it firmly. For some rows the clone size is stated as once, few or many, or as a class when expanded; others skip it.

TRBJ2-7,NA,TRBV6-1,TRBD2,TGTGCCAGCGGGGGGGCCTACGAGCAGTACTTC,CASGGAYEQYF
TRBJ1-4,NA,TRBV5-6,NA,TGTGCCAGCAGCTTGGGGCAGGGTCCGAATGAAAAACTGTTTTTT,CASSLGQGPNEKLFF
TRBJ1-5,NA,TRBV6-6,NA,TGTGCCAGCAGTAGCGAAAAACAGGGTGGCAATCAGCCCCAGCATTTT,CASSSEKQGGNQPQHF
TRBJ2-7,NA,TRBV29-1,TRBD1,TGCAGCGTTGAAAGACAGGGCTCTGGCTCCTACGAGCAGTACTTC,CSVERQGSGSYEQYF
TRBJ1-3,NA,TRBV9,NA,TGTGCCAGCAGCGTAGCTGGGGCAGTTGGAAACACCATATATTTT,CASSVAGAVGNTIYF
TRBJ1-1,few,TRBV29-1,NA,TGCAGCGCCGCACGGGATCTGAAGAGGGCGAACACTGAAGCTTTCTTT,CSAARDLKRANTEAFF
TRBJ2-5,NA,TRBV19,NA,TGTGCCAGTAGTATTCCGCAGGGTGGGACCAGGACCCAGTACTTC,CASSIPQGGTRTQYF
TRBJ2-6,NA,TRBV18,TRBD1,TGTGCCAGCTCACCTCGGGACAGGGGTTCTGGGGCCAACGTCCTGACTTTC,CASSPRDRGSGANVLTF
TRBJ2-5,NA,TRBV9,NA,TGTGCCAGCAGCCCCCGGACAGCCTCGGCGGAGACCCAGTACTTC,CASSPRTASAETQYF
TRBJ2-3,NA,TRBV7-9,TRBD2,TGTGCCAGCAGCTTTGGGACTAGCGGGGGAGATACGCAGTATTTT,CASSFGTSGGDTQYF
TRBJ1-1,NA,TRBV11-3,NA,TGTGCCAGCAGCTTAGGAGTGAACACTGAAGCTTTCTTT,CASSLGVNTEAFF
TRBJ1-3,NA,TRBV5-6,NA,TGTGCCAGCAGCTTGGGGGGTAGCGTTTACTCTGGAAACACCATATATTTT,CASSLGGSVYSGNTIYF
TRBJ1-2,few,TRBV28,TRBD1,TGTGCCAGCAGTCTTCTTTTGACAGGGCACGGCTACACCTTC,CASSLLLTGHGYTF
TRBJ1-1,once,TRBV7-6,NA,TGTGCCAGCAGTAGCGATGGGGGGCGAAATGAAGCTTTCTTT,CASSSDGGRNEAFF
TRBJ1-1,NA,TRBV6-5,TRBD1,TGTGCCAGCAGGGGGACAGGGCGTGATACTGAAGCTTTCTTT,CASRGTGRDTEAFF
TRBJ2-1,NA,TRBV15,TRBD1,TGTGCCACCAGCAGAAGTATTGGGACAGGGACACCCTACAATGAGCAGTTCTTC,CATSRSIGTGTPYNEQFF
TRBJ2-5,few,TRBV5-6,TRBD1,TGTGCCAGCAGCTCCCGGGACAGGGGGCGAAGAGGAGAGACCCAGTACTTC,CASSSRDRGRRGETQYF
TRBJ1-1,NA,TRBV19,NA,TGTGCCAGTAGTTCGGACAGCCGGGTTAATGAAGCTTTCTTT,CASSSDSRVNEAFF
TRBJ2-7,NA,TRBV10-3,NA,TGTGCCAGCAGTTATTCCCCGAGGGCCTCCTACGAGCAGTACTTC,CASSYSPRASYEQYF
TRBJ1-4,NA,TRBV19,NA,TGTGCCAGTAGTATCCCTACAAACGAAAAACTGTTTTTT,CASSIPTNEKLFF
TRBJ1-4,NA,TRBV28,NA,TGCGTCTCCGGATCCCCCCCCAATGAAAAACTGTTTTTT,CVSGSPPNEKLFF
TRBJ1-2,NA,TRBV10-2,TRBD1,TGCGCCAGCAGTGACACAGGGGGCTTGGGTGATGGCTACACCTTC,CASSDTGGLGDGYTF
TRBJ2-7,NA,TRBV27,TRBD2,TGTGCCAGCAGTCCCCGGGCTAGCGGGACATACGAGCAGTACTTC,CASSPRASGTYEQYF
TRBJ2-2,NA,TRBV18,NA,TGTGCCAGCTCACCACGATCCGGGAACACCGGGGAGCTGTTTTTT,CASSPRSGNTGELFF
TRBJ2-1,NA,TRBV5-1,NA,TGCGCCAGCAGCTTGGAGGGGCGCGATTACAATGAGCAGTTCTTC,CASSLEGRDYNEQFF
TRBJ1-1,NA,TRBV5-1,NA,TGCGCCAGCAGCTTGGGACGGACGAACACTGAAGCTTTCTTT,CASSLGRTNTEAFF
TRBJ2-7,NA,TRBV30,TRBD1,TGTGCCTGGGAACAGGGGGCTGAGAACGAGCAGTACTTC,CAWEQGAENEQYF
TRBJ2-7,NA,TRBV21-1,NA,TGTGCCAGCAGCAAAAAGGCGGGGAGCTCCTACGAGCAGTACTTC,CASSKKAGSSYEQYF
TRBJ2-5,NA,TRBV7-9,NA,TGTGCCAGCAGCTTATCCTGGGAGACCCAGTACTTC,CASSLSWETQYF
TRBJ1-2,NA,TRBV6-5,NA,TGTGCCAGCAGTTACGAGGGGGTCGGTGGCTACACCTTC,CASSYEGVGGYTF
TRBJ1-1,NA,TRBV6-1,TRBD1,TGTGCCAGCAGCGACGCAGGGACAGTCACTGAAGCTTTCTTT,CASSDAGTVTEAFF
TRBJ2-5,once,TRBV5-4,NA,TGTGCCAGCAGCTCCTTGGTGGCGGGGGCTGAGGAGACCCAGTACTTC,CASSSLVAGAEETQYF
TRBJ2-6,NA,TRBV27,NA,TGTGCCAGCAGTTTAGTACAGGGCGCTGGGGCCAACGTCCTGACTTTC,CASSLVQGAGANVLTF
TRBJ2-7,NA,TRBV11-3,NA,TGTGCCAGCAGCTTAGATCGAGAGCAGTACTTC,CASSLDREQYF
TRBJ2-5,NA,TRBV5-1,NA,TGCGCCAGCAGCTTGGAATCCAGGGGCGAGACCCAGTACTTC,CASSLESRGETQYF
TRBJ2-1,NA,TRBV11-3,NA,TGTGCCAGCAGCTCGACGGGAATTGGGGGTAATGAGCAGTTCTTC,CASSSTGIGGNEQFF
TRBJ2-3,NA,TRBV5-6,NA,TGTGCCAGCAGCTTCAGAGTCACAGATACGCAGTATTTT,CASSFRVTDTQYF
TRBJ2-7,few,TRBV6-6,NA,TGTGCCAGCAGTTACGCGGCGGACTACGAGCAGTACTTC,CASSYAADYEQYF
TRBJ1-3,NA,TRBV25-1,TRBD1,TGTGCCAGCAGCGGGACAGGGAGCGGAAACACCATATATTTT,CASSGTGSGNTIYF
TRBJ1-1,NA,TRBV19,NA,TGTGCCAGTATCGACAGGATCCGCACTGAAGCTTTCTTT,CASIDRIRTEAFF
TRBJ2-1,NA,TRBV11-1,NA,TGTGCCAGCAGCCCGCGGACCTGGGGGTATGAGCAGTTCTTC,CASSPRTWGYEQFF
TRBJ1-2,NA,TRBV6-1,NA,TGTGCCAGCAGTGAAGTTGGGGGGACCTATGGCTACACCTTC,CASSEVGGTYGYTF
TRBJ1-2,NA,TRBV7-2,NA,TGTGCCAGCAGCTTAGGCTGGGGGAATAACTATGGCTACACCTTC,CASSLGWGNNYGYTF
TRBJ2-7,NA,TRBV2,NA,TGTGCCAGCAGTGAACTGCAGGGTGTGGACGAGCAGTACTTC,CASSELQGVDEQYF
TRBJ1-4,once,TRBV2,NA,TGTGCCAGCAGTGATCTCCAGGGCGTTAATGAAAAACTGTTTTTT,CASSDLQGVNEKLFF
TRBJ1-2,NA,TRBV6-5,NA,TGTGCCAGCAGGACCCCCGGGACTGCATATGGCTACACCTTC,CASRTPGTAYGYTF
TRBJ1-2,NA,TRBV5-5,TRBD1,TGTGCCAGCAGCTTGGGACAGGGGGCCGGCTATGGCTACACCTTC,CASSLGQGAGYGYTF
TRBJ1-1,NA,TRBV5-8,NA,TGTGCCAGCAGCTTTGCAGCGAACACTGAAGCTTTCTTT,CASSFAANTEAFF
TRBJ2-1,few,TRBV6-5,NA,TGTGCCAGCAGTTACTCTCTCACTAAGCCGCATGAGCAGTTCTTC,CASSYSLTKPHEQFF
TRBJ2-3,NA,TRBV5-8,TRBD2,TGTGCCAGCAGCTTCGGACTAGCGACAGATACGCAGTATTTT,CASSFGLATDTQYF
TRBJ1-4,NA,TRBV6-5,NA,TGTGCCAGCAGTTACGGGGGCAGCACTAATGAAAAACTGTTTTTT,CASSYGGSTNEKLFF
TRBJ2-1,NA,TRBV4-1,TRBD2,TGCGCCAGCAGCCGAGAACTAGCGGGAGGAGGGAATGAGCAGTTCTTC,CASSRELAGGGNEQFF
TRBJ2-1,once,TRBV5-1,NA,TGCGCCAGCAGCTTGGAAGCGGGCCGAACCTACAATGAGCAGTTCTTC,CASSLEAGRTYNEQFF